This T cell receptor (beta chain) was sequenced during a study of tumor-infiltrating lymphocytes in primary liver carcinoma. About the research overall: Patients were men and women aged 30 to 69 years. The study reported T1-T3 N0M0 tumors spanning 4.2 to 10 cm.

In regard to this clonotype: One end of the junction fails to match germline, which may point to a read error.

Constant-region priming of about 520 ng total RNA yielded TCR beta cDNA. Three nested multiplex PCR rounds of slightly modified ARM-PCR generated TCR beta libraries. In the first two PCR rounds, TRBV1-TRBV30 forward primers were paired with a C-beta reverse primer, and each round lasted roughly 10 cycles. TCRdb independently ran MiXCR on the multiplex PCR reads; one entry per CDR3 protein. Among 80,000 to 100,000 distinct CDR3 sequences listed, around 70% were seen once. Looked up from germline, CDR1 is SEHNR and CDR2 is FQNEAQ (reference sequence). The CDR3 spans 15 residues. Co-extracting RNA and DNA was done with roughly 17-31 mg of unsorted bulk tissue as input.

The chain joins TRBV7-9 to TRBJ2-2; TRBD1 might be the D (7 bases). Specimen: tumor-adjacent normal liver tissue. The TCR originated in a man aged 35 to 55 with primary liver carcinoma and hepatitis B virus infection. Written as DNA, the CDR3 is TGTGCCAGCAGCCCAGGGGGACTCTACACCTGGGAGCTGTTTTTT. This sequence encodes CASSPGGLYTWELFF.